This T cell receptor (beta chain) emerged from a study of blood T cell repertoires in COVID-19. Libraries were prepared by immunoSEQ multiplex PCR; TCRdb keeps only in-frame clonotypes and omits some of them. Seen here are under 400,000 clones, more than 70% observed once, and the top ten hold about 1.9%. This clone occurred a few times. The ends were cut back, 2 bases at V and 5 bases at J, with 11 bases in the middle. This CDR3 spans 14 amino acids. Germline lookup yields CDR1 SGHRS and CDR2 YFSETQ. In assigning cohorts, the study relied on participant-reported clinical history. This sequence was found in a man in his forties in a cohort exposed to, infected with or recovered from COVID-19 (not recorded which). The source material was PBMCs or T cells enriched from blood (not recorded which). The chain recombines TRBV5-1 with TRBJ2-1, with D perhaps TRBD1 (6 bases). Here the CDR3 DNA reads TGCGCCAGCAGCTTCAGGGGTGGCAACAATGAGCAGTTCTTC. It codes for CASSFRGGNNEQFF.